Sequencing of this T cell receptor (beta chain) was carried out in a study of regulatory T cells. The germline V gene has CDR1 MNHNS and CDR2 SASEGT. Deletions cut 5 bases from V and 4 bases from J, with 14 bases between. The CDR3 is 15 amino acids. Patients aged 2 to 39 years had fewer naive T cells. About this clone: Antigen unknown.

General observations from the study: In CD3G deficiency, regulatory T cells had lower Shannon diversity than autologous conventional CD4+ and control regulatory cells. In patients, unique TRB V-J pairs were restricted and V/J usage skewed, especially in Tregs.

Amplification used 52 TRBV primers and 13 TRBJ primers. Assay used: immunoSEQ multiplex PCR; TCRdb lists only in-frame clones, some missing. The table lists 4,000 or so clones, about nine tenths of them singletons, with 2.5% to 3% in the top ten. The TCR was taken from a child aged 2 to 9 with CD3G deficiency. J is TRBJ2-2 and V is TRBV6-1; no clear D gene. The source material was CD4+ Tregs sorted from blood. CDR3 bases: TGTGCCAGCAGTCGCCAGGAAGTGGGCACCGGGGAGCTGTTTTTT. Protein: CASSRQEVGTGELFF.